Listed here are 22 T cell receptor beta chains from one sample, sequenced in a study of cytomegalovirus exposure and HLA in healthy donors. The PCR had 60 Vbeta and 13 Jbeta primers. Sequenced by immunoSEQ multiplex PCR; TCRdb stores in-frame clones only, minus some. The record lists 200,000 to 250,000 clones, of which the ten most abundant hold around 1.1%. The specimen sequenced was PBMCs. The source is a girl under 10 years old in good health and CMV-seropositive.

The V gene is TRBV7-9, the J gene TRBJ2-2; 8 bases align to TRBD2. CDR1 is SEHNR, CDR2 FQNEAQ, per germline (reference sequence). The CDR3 consists of 14 residues. The junction had 1 base not matched to a gene; V was cut back by 1 base and J by 6 bases. The CDR3 bases are TGTGCCAGCAGCTTAGTAGCGGGGCCCGGGGAGCTGTTTTTT. It is translated as CASSLVAGPGELFF.

The rearrangement uses TRBV15 and TRBJ2-2; 7 bases line up with TRBD2. Germline CDR1 is LNHNV and CDR2 is YYDKDF (reference sequence). V lost 1 base and J lost 1; bases outside the gene matches: 3. The CDR3 contains 16 residues. In nucleotides, the CDR3 is TGTGCCACCAGCAGAGTGCTAGCGGTGAACACCGGGGAGCTGTTTTTT. As protein: CATSRVLAVNTGELFF.

In DNA, the CDR3 is TGCGCCAGCAGCGTAGGACAGGGGACCTACAATGAGCAGTTCTTC. This encodes CASSVGQGTYNEQFF. V is TRBV5-1 and J is TRBJ2-1, with 9 bases identical to TRBD1. V lost 4 bases, J lost 2 bases, and 4 bases stayed unmatched. Germline V gene sequence: CDR1 SGHRS, CDR2 YFSETQ. This CDR3 spans 15 amino acids.

The chain is built from TRBV6-4 and TRBJ2-2, with TRBD2 matching 8 bases. Trimming at V came to 6 bases and at J to 7 bases, leaving 7 bases not matched to a gene. The CDR3 length is 14 residues. Germline CDR1 is MRHNA and CDR2 is SNTAGT. CDR3 DNA: TGTGCCAGCAGCGAGCGGGAGACGGACGGGGAGCTGTTTTTT. Encoded protein: CASSERETDGELFF.

The chain is built from TRBV7-6 and TRBJ2-5; D perhaps matches TRBD1 (7 bases). The V gene lost 11 bases and the J gene lost 4 bases, with 17 bases spanning the gap. CDR3 length: 13 amino acids. Looked up from germline, CDR1 is SGHVS and CDR2 is FNYEAQ. The CDR3 coding sequence is TGTGCCGTAGGAGGGCAGGGGGGAGAGACCCAGTACTTC. Its protein product is CAVGGQGGETQYF.

This chain links TRBV9 with TRBJ1-1; a possible D gene is TRBD1 (6 bases). Trimming left V 0 bases short and J 4 bases short, with 10 bases between. The CDR3 contains 14 residues. The germline V gene encodes CDR1 SGDLS and CDR2 YYNGEE. CDR3 residues: CASSVVPGATEAFF. CDR3 in DNA: TGTGCCAGCAGCGTAGTGCCAGGGGCCACTGAAGCTTTCTTT.

The rearrangement links TRBV5-4 to TRBJ2-1, with D possibly being TRBD2 (6 bases). CDR3 size: 16 residues. Germline-derived CDR1 and CDR2 are SGHNT and YYREEE (reference sequence). V was pared by 5 bases and J by 3 bases, with 18 bases between. This chain's CDR3 is CASSPEPGTRYNEQFF. CDR3 sequence (DNA): TGTGCCAGCAGTCCCGAGCCCGGGACTCGCTACAATGAGCAGTTCTTC.

The chain joins TRBV4-1 to TRBJ2-7; TRBD2 aligns across 11 bases. CDR1 is MGHRA and CDR2 is YSYEKL in the germline V gene. This CDR3 has 20 residues. V shed 0 bases, J shed 4 bases, and the junction held 17 bases outside the gene matches. Here the CDR3 reads CASSQEIDGSGRASVYEQYF. CDR3 nucleotide sequence: TGCGCCAGCAGCCAAGAAATCGACGGTAGCGGGAGGGCCTCGGTTTACGAGCAGTACTTC.

This rearrangement joins TRBV15 to TRBJ2-7, with TRBD2 as a possible D gene (6 bases). Germline CDR1 and CDR2: LNHNV and YYDKDF (reference sequence). The V end lost 0 bases, the J end lost 3 bases, and 15 bases lay between the germline ends. The CDR3 is made up of 16 amino acids. DNA of the CDR3: TGTGCCACCAGCAGAGAGCGATGGCTAGCGAGCTACGAGCAGTACTTC. It specifies CATSRERWLASYEQYF.

The chain couples TRBV5-4 to TRBJ1-6, with D possibly TRBD1 on 6 matching bases. V was trimmed by 3 bases and J by 8 bases, leaving 15 bases between them. Germline CDR1 reads SGHNT; CDR2 reads YYREEE (reference sequence). The CDR3 is 15 residues long. DNA of the CDR3: TGTGCCAGCAGCTCAACCAGGGGAAAGGATTCACCCCTCCACTTT. Its protein is CASSSTRGKDSPLHF. The whole variable domain, filled in from reference TRBV5-4 and TRBJ1-6, reads ETGVTQSPTHLIKTRGQQVTLRCSSQSGHNTVSWYQQALGQGPQFIFQYYREEENGRGNFPPRFSGLQFPNYSSELNVNALELDDSALYLCASSSTRGKDSPLHFGNGTRLTVT.

The CDR3 is CASSLTLAGGEEQYF. In nucleotides, the CDR3 is TGCGCCAGCAGCTTGACTCTAGCGGGAGGTGAGGAGCAGTACTTC. The rearrangement uses TRBV5-1 and TRBJ2-7, with 11 bases fitting TRBD2. CDR1 and CDR2 (germline): SGHRS, YFSETQ. There are 15 residues in the CDR3. Trimming at V came to 1 base and at J to 7 bases, leaving 7 bases not matched to a gene.

Regarding this clone: Other DNA sequences from this sample encode an identical CDR3 as well. The genes are TRBV5-1 and TRBJ2-7; 8 positions match TRBD2. Germline CDR1 reads SGHRS; CDR2 reads YFSETQ. This CDR3 has 14 residues. With 4 bases clipped from V and 3 bases from J, the junction kept 6 bases outside the gene matches. The CDR3 nucleotides are TGCGCCAGCAGCCCGACCGGGACTAGCTACGAGCAGTACTTC. This codes for CASSPTGTSYEQYF.

The chain carries TRBV7-8 and TRBJ2-1, with D perhaps TRBD2 (6 bases). V lost 7 bases, J lost 4 bases, and 17 bases lay in between. This CDR3 is built from 15 residues. Germline CDR1 SGHVS, CDR2 FQNEAQ. The CDR3 nucleotides are TGTGCCAGCACCCCCCGGAGGGCCGTTTACAATGAGCAGTTCTTC. Translating gives CASTPRRAVYNEQFF.

The genes are TRBV5-1 and TRBJ2-7; possible D gene TRBD2, 5 bases. Germline-derived CDR1 and CDR2 are SGHRS and YFSETQ. CDR3 length: 17 amino acids. V was pared by 3 bases and J by 5 bases, with 24 bases between. In DNA, the CDR3 is TGCGCCAGCAGCTCCCCCCGCGAAGGCCGGGGATCACACGAGCAGTACTTC. This encodes CASSSPREGRGSHEQYF.

V and J are TRBV19 and TRBJ2-7; the match to TRBD1 covers 8 bases. Germline CDR1 LNHDA, CDR2 SQIVND (reference sequence). Trimming took 7 bases from V and 2 from J; bases not matched to a gene: 13. This CDR3 contains 16 residues. The DNA of the CDR3 is TGTGCCAGTAAACGGGAACCGACAGGGGATACCTACGAGCAGTACTTC. It specifies CASKREPTGDTYEQYF.

This rearrangement joins TRBV5-4 to TRBJ1-2; 7 bases agree with TRBD1. CDR3 size: 15 residues. With 3 bases clipped from V and 5 bases from J, the junction kept 10 bases outside the gene matches. Germline V gene sequence: CDR1 SGHNT, CDR2 YYREEE (reference sequence). The CDR3 is CASSYLTGQSYGYTF. CDR3 nucleotides: TGTGCCAGCAGCTACCTGACAGGGCAGAGTTATGGCTACACCTTC.

The V and J genes are TRBV20-1 and TRBJ2-1; 7 bases are a match to TRBD2. CDR1 is DFQATT and CDR2 is SNEGSKA in the germline V gene (reference sequence). The CDR3 has 11 amino acids. Unmatched junction bases numbered 4, after V lost 7 bases and J lost 7 bases. The CDR3 DNA reads TGCAGTGTTCCCGGGAGGAATGAGCAGTTCTTC. This gives the protein CSVPGRNEQFF.

This chain joins TRBV27 and TRBJ2-3; TRBD2 matches 12 bases. Germline V gene lookup returns CDR1 MNHEY and CDR2 SMNVEV (reference sequence). The CDR3 has 15 amino acids. Trimming took 5 bases from V and 4 from J; bases not matched to a gene: 4. CDR3 DNA: TGTGCCAGCAGTCGGACTAGCGGGAACGCAGATACGCAGTATTTT. This codes for CASSRTSGNADTQYF.

The V call is TRBV28, the J call TRBJ1-4; D is possibly TRBD1 (6 bases). Deletions cut 6 bases from V and 7 bases from J, with 15 bases between. The CDR3 is made up of 14 amino acids. The germline V gene has CDR1 MDHEN and CDR2 SYDVKM. The CDR3 loop reads CASRSRQVGEKLFF. CDR3 in DNA: TGTGCCAGCAGATCAAGACAGGTTGGTGAAAAACTGTTTTTT.

V gene TRBV6-1 combines with J gene TRBJ2-7, with a tentative D call TRBD1 (5 bases). Trimming removed 1 base at V and 2 bases at J, with 12 bases between. Germline CDR1 and CDR2: MNHNS and SASEGT. This CDR3 comprises 15 residues. The CDR3 coding sequence is TGTGCCAGCAGTGAAGAGAGGACACCGACCTACGAGCAGTACTTC. This translates into CASSEERTPTYEQYF.

V and J are TRBV9 and TRBJ2-5; 7 bases map to TRBD2. The CDR3 totals 14 residues. Germline V lookup: CDR1 SGDLS, CDR2 YYNGEE. V was clipped by 6 bases and J by 1 base; unmatched bases: 6. The CDR3 region is CASTNGGGQETQYF. The DNA for the CDR3 is TGTGCCAGCACAAACGGCGGGGGCCAAGAGACCCAGTACTTC.

V is TRBV27 and J is TRBJ2-3; D is unresolved. Germline values: CDR1 MNHEY, CDR2 SMNVEV (reference sequence). This CDR3 comprises 13 residues. V was pared by 5 bases and J by 2 bases, with 8 bases between. CDR3 coding DNA: TGTGCCAGCAGTCCCACAGACACAGATACGCAGTATTTT. Its protein product is CASSPTDTDTQYF.